This T cell receptor beta chain was sequenced in a study of cytomegalovirus exposure and HLA in healthy donors. Both 60 Vbeta primers and 13 Jbeta primers went into the PCR. The repertoire was sequenced with immunoSEQ multiplex PCR; TCRdb's copy has only in-frame clones and lacks some. This table lists 35,000 to 50,000 clones. This CDR3 region has 14 residues. Germline loops: CDR1 MNHEY, CDR2 SMNVEV (reference sequence). With 7 bases removed from V and 5 bases from J, the gap between germline ends came to 12 bases. The gene calls are TRBV27 and TRBJ1-6; D perhaps matches TRBD1 (5 bases). This TCR was recovered from a woman aged 25 to 45 in good health and CMV-seropositive. The specimen was PBMCs. The CDR3 coding sequence is TGTGCCAGCAAGACGGACATAAATAATTCACCCCTCCACTTT. This encodes CASKTDINNSPLHF.